Following are 17 T cell receptor beta chains from one sample sequenced in a study of blood T cells in healthy people across ages. Using a J-beta primer mix together with a sample-barcoded 5' primer, a second PCR was run for roughly 6 to 11 cycles. TCRdb re-called the 5' RACE reads with MiXCR, one entry per CDR3 protein. The data contain fewer than 1,200,000 distinct CDR3 sequences, approximately 25% of them singletons. The data also belong to a second study, concerning T cells of mothers and their children.

Sequenced sample: blood. These receptors came from a girl aged 2 to 10 in good health.

V and J are TRBV11-3 and TRBJ2-5; D perhaps matches TRBD1 (6 bases). Germline CDR1 reads SGHNT; CDR2 reads YENEEA. The V and J ends lost 5 bases and 5 bases respectively, with 12 bases between them. This CDR3 spans 13 amino acids. CDR3 DNA: TGTGCCAGCAGCCCCTACAGGGAGGAGACCCAGTACTTC. This codes for CASSPYREETQYF.

This chain links TRBV27 with TRBJ1-2; unclear D gene. The CDR3 is 10 amino acids. V was cut by 3 bases and J by 8 bases, with 4 bases left in between. Germline V gene lookup returns CDR1 MNHEY and CDR2 SMNVEV (reference sequence). Here the CDR3 DNA reads TGTGCCAGCAGTTTTCACGGCTACACCTTC. Its translation is CASSFHGYTF.

V is TRBV5-5 and J is TRBJ1-4; D possibly corresponds to TRBD1 (5 bases). In germline, CDR1 is SGHKS, CDR2 YYEKEE (reference sequence). The CDR3 sequence is 15 residues long. Trimming removed 4 bases from V and 8 bases from J, with 18 bases in between. The CDR3 loop reads CASSLAGDAREKLFF. CDR3 sequence (DNA): TGTGCCAGCAGCCTGGCGGGGGACGCACGAGAAAAACTGTTTTTT.

The chain uses TRBV28 and TRBJ1-1; D uncertain. Germline V lookup: CDR1 MDHEN, CDR2 SYDVKM. The length of the CDR3 is 15 residues. The V end lost 7 bases, the J end lost 3 bases, and 18 bases lay between the germline ends. The CDR3 loop is CASNAQPRSDTEAFF. CDR3 sequence (DNA): TGTGCCAGCAACGCCCAACCTAGGAGTGACACTGAAGCTTTCTTT.

V usage is TRBV29-1 and J usage is TRBJ1-4, with a weak D call TRBD1 (6 bases). Trimming took off 5 bases at V and 6 bases at J, with 13 bases between the two ends. CDR1 is SQVTM, CDR2 ANQGSEA, per germline. The CDR3 runs 13 residues. CDR3 coding DNA: TGCAGCGTTCAAGGGGGTTTGGATGAAAAACTGTTTTTT. This translates into CSVQGGLDEKLFF.

This sequence joins TRBV29-1 and TRBJ1-1, with D perhaps matching TRBD1 (5 bases). Per germline, CDR1 SQVTM and CDR2 ANQGSEA. There are 14 residues in the CDR3. Trimming left V 3 bases short and J 5 bases short, with 16 bases between. The CDR3 reads CSVDTAAGGTEAFF. The CDR3 coding sequence is TGCAGCGTTGATACAGCCGCCGGGGGGACTGAAGCTTTCTTT.

A few counts support this clonotype. J is TRBJ2-5 and V is TRBV11-2; the match to TRBD2 covers 9 bases. The tail of the sequence fits TRBJ2-1 better, so the J call may be wrong. This CDR3 is 15 amino acids long. Germline values: CDR1 SGHAT, CDR2 FQNNGV. CDR3 nucleotides: TGTGCCAGCAGCCCCCCGGGTAGCGGGAGACATGAGCAGTTCTTC. Translated: CASSPPGSGRHEQFF.

This chain uses TRBV11-1 with TRBJ2-5; TRBD2 aligns across 13 bases. The last part of the DNA fits TRBJ2-1 better; the J call may be wrong. The germline V gene encodes CDR1 SGHAT and CDR2 FQDESV (reference sequence). CDR3 length: 15 residues. This chain's CDR3 is CASSSTSGGDNEQFF. The CDR3 coding sequence is TGTGCCAGCAGCTCAACTAGCGGGGGGGACAATGAGCAGTTCTTC.

The rearrangement links TRBV3-1 to TRBJ2-1; no firm D call. The end of the DNA is better explained by TRBJ2-7, so the J call may be wrong. The CDR3 is made up of 16 amino acids. Germline loops: CDR1 LGHDT, CDR2 YNNKEL (reference sequence). The CDR3 DNA sequence: TGTGCCAGCAGCCAAGGTCGAGGCGACTTACCCTACGAGCAGTACTTC. This translates into CASSQGRGDLPYEQYF.

The chain uses TRBV6-5 and TRBJ2-5; 7 bases match TRBD2. The DNA end is a closer match to TRBJ2-7, so the J assignment may be wrong. The germline CDR1 and CDR2 sequences are MNHEY and SVGAGI. The CDR3 extends over 13 amino acids. The CDR3 DNA reads as TGTGCCAGCAGTTACAACCCGGGAGGCGAGCAGTACTTC. Amino acids: CASSYNPGGEQYF.

CDR3 DNA sequence: TGTGCCTCAGGGTCGTTCTATGGCTACACCTTC. Protein product: CASGSFYGYTF. The chain carries TRBV12-3 or TRBV12-4 and TRBJ1-2; D might be TRBD1 (5 bases). This CDR3 contains 11 residues. The germline V and J ends were trimmed by 11 bases and 4 bases, with 11 bases remaining between them.

The chain couples TRBV10-3 to TRBJ2-2, with 9 bases that match TRBD2. The CDR3 spans 16 residues. After removal of 10 bases from V and 7 bases from J, the junction contained 16 bases not matched to a gene. Germline loops: CDR1 ENHRY, CDR2 SYGVKD. The CDR3 region is CASRAAGGFDGGELFF. In nucleotides, the CDR3 is TGTGCCAGTCGGGCAGCGGGAGGATTCGATGGCGGGGAGCTGTTTTTT.

The chain combines TRBV4-2 with TRBJ2-5; possible D gene TRBD2, 7 bases. The J call could be wrong; TRBJ2-7 is a better fit for the DNA end. This CDR3 spans 14 amino acids. Germline loops: CDR1 LGHNA, CDR2 YNFKEQ. CDR3: CASSLGGADYEQYF. CDR3 DNA sequence: TGTGCCAGCAGTTTGGGGGGGGCGGATTACGAGCAGTACTTC.

This clonotype was picked up a small number of times. The chain carries TRBV5-6 and TRBJ2-5; D gene unclear. TRBJ2-1 explains the end of the DNA better; the J call may be wrong. Germline CDR1 and CDR2: SGHDT and YYEEEE. This CDR3 comprises 11 residues. The CDR3 sequence is CASSRTYEQFF. CDR3 bases: TGTGCCAGCAGCAGGACCTACGAGCAGTTCTTC.

This clonotype showed up just a few times. The chain combines TRBV28 with TRBJ2-3; 10 nucleotides line up with TRBD2. The CDR3 totals 17 residues. With 4 bases clipped from V and 4 bases from J, the junction kept 11 bases outside the gene matches. Germline V gene sequence: CDR1 MDHEN, CDR2 SYDVKM. As DNA, the CDR3 is TGTGCCAGCAGTTGGGTAGCGGGAGGATTCAACGCAGATACGCAGTATTTT. It translates to CASSWVAGGFNADTQYF.

In its sample, this clonotype was seen a few times. This chain uses TRBV29-1 with TRBJ2-3, with 8 nucleotides matching TRBD2. The germline V gene encodes CDR1 SQVTM and CDR2 ANQGSEA. The CDR3 extends over 18 amino acids. V gave up 3 bases and J gave up 5 bases; unmatched junction bases: 19. The CDR3 loop reads CSVDGLAGRGTTGDTQYF. CDR3 nucleotide sequence: TGCAGCGTTGACGGTCTAGCGGGTCGAGGAACCACAGGAGATACGCAGTATTTT.

J is TRBJ2-1 and V is TRBV5-1, with 7 bases identical to TRBD2. This CDR3 is built from 16 residues. The germline V gene has CDR1 SGHRS and CDR2 YFSETQ. Trimming cost V 4 bases and J 5 bases; bases outside gene matches: 12. CDR3 sequence reads: CASSPVVRRGNNEQFF. In DNA, the CDR3 is TGCGCCAGCAGCCCGGTGGTCCGGCGGGGGAACAATGAGCAGTTCTTC. The entire variable domain, with the rest obtained from reference TRBV5-1 and TRBJ2-1, is as follows: KAGVTQTPRYLIKTRGQQVTLSCSPISGHRSVSWYQQTPGQGLQFLFEYFSETQRNKGNFPGRFSGRQFSNSRSEMNVSTLELGDSALYLCASSPVVRRGNNEQFFGPGTRLTVL.